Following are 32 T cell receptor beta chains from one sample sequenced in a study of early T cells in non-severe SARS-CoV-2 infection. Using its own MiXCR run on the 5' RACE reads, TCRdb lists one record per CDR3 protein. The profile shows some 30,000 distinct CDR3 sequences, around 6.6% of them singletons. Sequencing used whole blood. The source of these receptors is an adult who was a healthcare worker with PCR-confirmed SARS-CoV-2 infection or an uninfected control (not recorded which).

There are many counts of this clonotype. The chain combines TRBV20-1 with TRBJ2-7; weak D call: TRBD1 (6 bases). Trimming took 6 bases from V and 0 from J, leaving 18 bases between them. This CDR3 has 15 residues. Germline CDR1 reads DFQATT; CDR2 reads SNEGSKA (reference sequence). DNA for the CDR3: TGCAGTGCCTACCCTCGAGACAGGAGCTCCTACGAGCAGTACTTC. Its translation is CSAYPRDRSSYEQYF.

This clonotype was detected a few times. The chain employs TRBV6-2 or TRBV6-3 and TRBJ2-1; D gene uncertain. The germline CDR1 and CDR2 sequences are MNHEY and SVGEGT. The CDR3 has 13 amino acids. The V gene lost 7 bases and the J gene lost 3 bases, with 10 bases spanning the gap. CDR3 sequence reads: CASTLRIYNEQFF. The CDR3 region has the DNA TGTGCCAGCACCCTAAGGATCTACAATGAGCAGTTCTTC.

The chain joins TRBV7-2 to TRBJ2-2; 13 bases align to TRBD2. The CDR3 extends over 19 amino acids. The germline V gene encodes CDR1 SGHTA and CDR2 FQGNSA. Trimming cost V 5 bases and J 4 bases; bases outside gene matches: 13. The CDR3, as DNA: TGTGCCAGCAGCCGATTCACTGGACTAGCGGGAGCGCTCACCGGGGAGCTGTTTTTT. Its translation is CASSRFTGLAGALTGELFF.

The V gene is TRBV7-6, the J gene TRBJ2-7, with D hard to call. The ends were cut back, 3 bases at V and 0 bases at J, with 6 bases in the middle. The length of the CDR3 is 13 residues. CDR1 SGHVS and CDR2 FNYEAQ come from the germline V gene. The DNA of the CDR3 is TGTGCCAGCAGCTTGGACCACTCCTACGAGCAGTACTTC. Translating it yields CASSLDHSYEQYF.

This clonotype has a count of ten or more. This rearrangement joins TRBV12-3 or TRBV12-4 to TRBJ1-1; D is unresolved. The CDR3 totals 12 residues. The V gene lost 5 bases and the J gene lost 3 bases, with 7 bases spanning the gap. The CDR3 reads CASSPADTEAFF. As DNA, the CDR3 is TGTGCCAGCAGTCCGGCGGACACTGAAGCTTTCTTT.

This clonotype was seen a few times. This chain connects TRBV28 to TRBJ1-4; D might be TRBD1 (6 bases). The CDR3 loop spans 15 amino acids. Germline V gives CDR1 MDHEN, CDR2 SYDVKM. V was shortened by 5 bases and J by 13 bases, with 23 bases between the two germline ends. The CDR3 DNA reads TGTGCCAGCAGTCCGTACCCAGGGGCCAGCGAGGGACTGTTTTTT. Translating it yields CASSPYPGASEGLFF.

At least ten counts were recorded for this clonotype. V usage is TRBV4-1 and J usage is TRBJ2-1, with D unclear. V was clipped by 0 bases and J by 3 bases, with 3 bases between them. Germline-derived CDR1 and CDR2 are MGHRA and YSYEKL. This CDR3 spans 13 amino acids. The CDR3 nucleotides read TGCGCCAGCAGCCAAGACTTCTACAATGAGCAGTTCTTC. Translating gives CASSQDFYNEQFF.

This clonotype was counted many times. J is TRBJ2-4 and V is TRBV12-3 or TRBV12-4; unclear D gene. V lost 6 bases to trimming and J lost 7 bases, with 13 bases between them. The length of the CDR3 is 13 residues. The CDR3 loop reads CASSINTVNIQYF. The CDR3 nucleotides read TGTGCCAGCAGCATCAACACGGTTAACATTCAGTACTTC.

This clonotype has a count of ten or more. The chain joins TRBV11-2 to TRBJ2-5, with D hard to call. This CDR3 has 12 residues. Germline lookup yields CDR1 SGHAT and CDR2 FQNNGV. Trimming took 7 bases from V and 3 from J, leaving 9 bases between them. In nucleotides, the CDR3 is TGTGCCAGCACCCAATGGGAAGAGACCCAGTACTTC. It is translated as CASTQWEETQYF.

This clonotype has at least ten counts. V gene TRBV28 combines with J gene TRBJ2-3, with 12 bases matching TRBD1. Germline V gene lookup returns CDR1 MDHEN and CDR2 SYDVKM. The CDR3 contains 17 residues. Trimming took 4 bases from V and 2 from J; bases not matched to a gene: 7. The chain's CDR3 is CASSSPGTGGITDTQYF. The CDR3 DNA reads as TGTGCCAGCAGTTCCCCCGGGACAGGGGGCATCACAGATACGCAGTATTTT.

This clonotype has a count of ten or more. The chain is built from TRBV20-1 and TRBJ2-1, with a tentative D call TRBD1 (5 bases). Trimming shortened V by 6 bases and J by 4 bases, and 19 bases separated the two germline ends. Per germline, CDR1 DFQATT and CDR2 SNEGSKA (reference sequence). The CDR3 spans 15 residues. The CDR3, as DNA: TGCAGTGCCCCCAACCGGGCAGGGCAATACAATGAGCAGTTCTTC. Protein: CSAPNRAGQYNEQFF.

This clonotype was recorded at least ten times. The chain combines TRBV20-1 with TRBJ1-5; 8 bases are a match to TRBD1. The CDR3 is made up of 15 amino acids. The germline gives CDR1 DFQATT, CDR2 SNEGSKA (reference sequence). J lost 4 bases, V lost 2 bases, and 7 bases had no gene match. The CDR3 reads CSARQGAVRNQPQHF. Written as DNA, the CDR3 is TGCAGTGCTAGACAGGGGGCGGTAAGGAATCAGCCCCAGCATTTT.

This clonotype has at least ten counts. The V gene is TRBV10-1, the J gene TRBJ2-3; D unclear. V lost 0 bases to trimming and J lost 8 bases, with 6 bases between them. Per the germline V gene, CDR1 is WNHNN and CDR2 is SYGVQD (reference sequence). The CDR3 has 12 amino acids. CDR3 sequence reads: CASSESYGTQYF. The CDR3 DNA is TGCGCCAGCAGTGAGTCTTACGGTACGCAGTATTTT.

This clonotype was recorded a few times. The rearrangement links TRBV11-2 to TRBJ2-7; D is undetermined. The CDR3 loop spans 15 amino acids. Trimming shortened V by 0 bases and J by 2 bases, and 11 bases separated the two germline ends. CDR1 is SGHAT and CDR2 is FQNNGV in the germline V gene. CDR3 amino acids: CASSLEGIRTYEQYF. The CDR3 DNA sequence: TGTGCCAGCAGCTTAGAGGGCATTCGCACCTACGAGCAGTACTTC.

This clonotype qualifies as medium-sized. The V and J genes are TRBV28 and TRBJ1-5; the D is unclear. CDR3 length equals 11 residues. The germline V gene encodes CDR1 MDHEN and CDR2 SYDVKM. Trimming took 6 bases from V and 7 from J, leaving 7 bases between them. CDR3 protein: CASSLGQPQHF. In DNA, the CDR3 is TGTGCCAGCAGCTTGGGGCAGCCCCAGCATTTT.

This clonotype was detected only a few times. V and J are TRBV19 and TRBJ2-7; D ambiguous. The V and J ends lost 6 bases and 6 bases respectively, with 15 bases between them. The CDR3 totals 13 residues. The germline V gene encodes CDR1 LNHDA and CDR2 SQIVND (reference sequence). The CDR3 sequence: CASRQRVALEQYF. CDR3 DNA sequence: TGTGCCAGTAGACAAAGGGTTGCACTCGAGCAGTACTTC.

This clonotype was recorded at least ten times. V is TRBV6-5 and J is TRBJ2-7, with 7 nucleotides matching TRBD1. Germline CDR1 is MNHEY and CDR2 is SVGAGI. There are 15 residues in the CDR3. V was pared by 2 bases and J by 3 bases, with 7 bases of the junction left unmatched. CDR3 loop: CASSYRSGQIYEQYF. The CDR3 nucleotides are TGTGCCAGCAGTTACCGGTCGGGACAGATCTACGAGCAGTACTTC.

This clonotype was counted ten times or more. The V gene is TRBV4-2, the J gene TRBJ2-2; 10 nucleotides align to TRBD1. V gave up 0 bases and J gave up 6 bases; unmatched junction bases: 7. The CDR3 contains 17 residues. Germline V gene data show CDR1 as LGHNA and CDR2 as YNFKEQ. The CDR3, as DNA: TGTGCCAGCAGCCAAGACTTAGGGACAGGGGTGGCCGGGGAGCTGTTTTTT. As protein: CASSQDLGTGVAGELFF.

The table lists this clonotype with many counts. The DNA for the CDR3 is TGCAGTTCGCCAGAGAGCACAGATACGCAGTATTTT. Translating gives CSSPESTDTQYF. The chain employs TRBV20-1 and TRBJ2-3; D call uncertain. In germline, CDR1 is DFQATT, CDR2 SNEGSKA (reference sequence). The CDR3 runs to 12 residues. V dropped 8 bases and J dropped 0 bases, with 9 bases sitting between them.

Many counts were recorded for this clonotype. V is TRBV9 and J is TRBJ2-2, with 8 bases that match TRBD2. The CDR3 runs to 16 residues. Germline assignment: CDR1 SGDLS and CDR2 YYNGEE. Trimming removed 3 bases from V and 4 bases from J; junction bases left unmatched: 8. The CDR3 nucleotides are TGTGCCAGCAGCGCGCCCAGCGGGGGATCCACCGGGGAGCTGTTTTTT. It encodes CASSAPSGGSTGELFF.

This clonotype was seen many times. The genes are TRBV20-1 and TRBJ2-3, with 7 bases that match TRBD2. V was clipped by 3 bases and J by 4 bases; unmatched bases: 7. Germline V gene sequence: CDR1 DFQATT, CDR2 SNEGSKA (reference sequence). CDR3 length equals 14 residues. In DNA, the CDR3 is TGCAGTGCTAGTTGGGGGAGGGCGGCAGATACGCAGTATTTT. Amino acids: CSASWGRAADTQYF.

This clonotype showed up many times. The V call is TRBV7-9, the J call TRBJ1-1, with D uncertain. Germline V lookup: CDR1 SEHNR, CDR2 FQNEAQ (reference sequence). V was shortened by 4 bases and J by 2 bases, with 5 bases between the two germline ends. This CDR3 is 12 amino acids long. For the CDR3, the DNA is TGTGCCAGCAGCTGGGATAACACTGAAGCTTTCTTT. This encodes CASSWDNTEAFF.

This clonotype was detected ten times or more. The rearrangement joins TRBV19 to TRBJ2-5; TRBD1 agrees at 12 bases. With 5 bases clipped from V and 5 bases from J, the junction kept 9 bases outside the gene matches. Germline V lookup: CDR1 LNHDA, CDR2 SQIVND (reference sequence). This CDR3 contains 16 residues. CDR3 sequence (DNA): TGTGCCAGTAGTTTCGCCGGGACAGGGGGCGCGGAGACCCAGTACTTC. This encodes CASSFAGTGGAETQYF.

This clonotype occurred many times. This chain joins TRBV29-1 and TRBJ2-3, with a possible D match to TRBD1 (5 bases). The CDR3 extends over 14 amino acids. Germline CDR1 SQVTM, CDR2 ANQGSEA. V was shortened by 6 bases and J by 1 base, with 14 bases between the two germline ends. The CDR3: CSVEQDRGTDTQYF. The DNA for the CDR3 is TGCAGCGTAGAACAGGATCGGGGCACAGATACGCAGTATTTT.

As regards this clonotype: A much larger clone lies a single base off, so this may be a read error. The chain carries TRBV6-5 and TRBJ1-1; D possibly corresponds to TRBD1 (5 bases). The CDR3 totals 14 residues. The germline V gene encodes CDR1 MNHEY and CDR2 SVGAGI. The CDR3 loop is CASIRGFWNTESFF. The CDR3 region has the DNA TGTGCCAGCATTAGGGGTTTTTGGAACACTGAATCTTTCTTT.

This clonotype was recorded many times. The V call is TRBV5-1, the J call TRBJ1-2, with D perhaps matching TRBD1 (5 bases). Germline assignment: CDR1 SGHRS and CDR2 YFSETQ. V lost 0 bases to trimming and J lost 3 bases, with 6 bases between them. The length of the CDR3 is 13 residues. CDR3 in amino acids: CASSLGQYYGYTF. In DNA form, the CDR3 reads TGCGCCAGCAGCTTGGGACAGTACTATGGCTACACCTTC.

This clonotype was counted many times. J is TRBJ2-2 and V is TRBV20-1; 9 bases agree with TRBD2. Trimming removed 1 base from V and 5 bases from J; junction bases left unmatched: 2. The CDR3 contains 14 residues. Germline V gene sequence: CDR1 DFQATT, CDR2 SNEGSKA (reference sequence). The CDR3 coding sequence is TGCAGTGCTAGAGTTAGCGGGAGTACCGGGGAGCTGTTTTTT. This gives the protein CSARVSGSTGELFF.

For the CDR3, the DNA is TGTGCCAGCGGGAAAGGGGACACCGGGGAGCTGTTTTTT. This encodes CASGKGDTGELFF. The rearrangement links TRBV12-3 or TRBV12-4 to TRBJ2-2, with D perhaps matching TRBD1 (5 bases). The CDR3 runs to 13 residues. Trimming left V 8 bases short and J 3 bases short, with 10 bases between.

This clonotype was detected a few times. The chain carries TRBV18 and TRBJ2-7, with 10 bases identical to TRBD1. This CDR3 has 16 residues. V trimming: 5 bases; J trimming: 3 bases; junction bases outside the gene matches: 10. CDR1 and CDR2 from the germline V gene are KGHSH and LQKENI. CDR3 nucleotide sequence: TGTGCCAGCTCATCGAGCCGCGGGACAGGGGTCTACGAGCAGTACTTC. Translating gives CASSSSRGTGVYEQYF.

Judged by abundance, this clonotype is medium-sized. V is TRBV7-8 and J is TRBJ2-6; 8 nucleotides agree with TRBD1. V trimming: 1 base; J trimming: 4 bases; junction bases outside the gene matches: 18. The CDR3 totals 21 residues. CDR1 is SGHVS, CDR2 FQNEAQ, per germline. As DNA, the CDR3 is TGTGCCAGCAGCTTAGGGGGGACAGGCAAATTCGGAGGTAGAGGGGCCAACGTCCTGACTTTC. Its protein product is CASSLGGTGKFGGRGANVLTF.

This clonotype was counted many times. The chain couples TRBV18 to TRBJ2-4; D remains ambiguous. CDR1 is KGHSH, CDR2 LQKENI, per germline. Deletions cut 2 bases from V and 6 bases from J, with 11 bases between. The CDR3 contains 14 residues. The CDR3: CASSPEARRNIQYF. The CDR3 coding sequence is TGTGCCAGCTCACCAGAGGCCAGAAGAAACATTCAGTACTTC.

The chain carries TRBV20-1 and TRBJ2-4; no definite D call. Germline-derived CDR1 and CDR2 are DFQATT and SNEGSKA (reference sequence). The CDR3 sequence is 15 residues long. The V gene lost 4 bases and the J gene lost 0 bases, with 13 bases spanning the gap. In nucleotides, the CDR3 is TGCAGTGCTATAATCCCCCGTGTAGCCAAAAACATTCAGTACTTC. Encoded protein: CSAIIPRVAKNIQYF.